A selection of T cell receptor beta chains follows, all from one sample in a study of memory CD4+ T cells and cytomegalovirus serostatus. Using immunoSEQ multiplex PCR, the repertoire was profiled, and TCRdb retains in-frame clones only, with some absent. The sample shows 50,000 to 65,000 clones, roughly four fifths of them seen only once. The sequencing input was memory CD4+ T cells from blood. These receptors were collected from an adult in good health and CMV-seronegative. The CDR3 runs from the conserved cysteine through the conserved F or W. Each record gives: clone size, D gene, V gene, J gene, CDR3 DNA, CDR3 protein. A D gene is named only where the DNA matches it firmly. Rows may omit the clone size; those that give it use once, few, many or a size class.

.	TRBD1	TRBV30	TRBJ2-4	TGTGCCTGGAGTGTGGGGGACAGTAACATTCAGTACTTC	CAWSVGDSNIQYF
few	.	TRBV7-9	TRBJ1-4	TGTGCCAGCAGCTTAGACCAGGGTTGGGAAAAACTGTTTTTT	CASSLDQGWEKLFF
.	TRBD2	TRBV27	TRBJ2-3	TGTGCCAGCAGAATGGGACTAGCGGGAGCTCCACCCTGGGGTACGCAGTATTTT	CASRMGLAGAPPWGTQYF
.	.	TRBV5-6	TRBJ2-6	TGTGCCAGCAGCTTGTCCCCTGGGGCCAACGTCCTGACTTTC	CASSLSPGANVLTF
.	.	TRBV9	TRBJ1-6	TGTGCCAGCAGCGTAAAGGCAGGGGCGGAAAATAATTCACCCCTCCACTTT	CASSVKAGAENNSPLHF
.	TRBD2	TRBV25-1	TRBJ2-3	TGTGCCAGCAGCGTGGCTGGGGAGGGGGATACGCAGTATTTT	CASSVAGEGDTQYF
.	.	TRBV5-1	TRBJ1-4	TGCGCCAGCAGCCGCTTGCAGGGGAATGAAAAACTGTTTTTT	CASSRLQGNEKLFF
.	.	TRBV7-9	TRBJ2-7	TGTGCCAGCAGCGGAGAGGGGGTGGGCGAGCAGTACTTC	CASSGEGVGEQYF
.	TRBD1	TRBV2	TRBJ1-5	TGTGCCAGCAGTGTGCAGGGGGTGAATCAGCCCCAGCATTTT	CASSVQGVNQPQHF
.	.	TRBV12-5	TRBJ2-7	TGTGCTAGTGGTTTGGTACTCGAGGGAGGCCGTCACGAGCAGTACTTC	CASGLVLEGGRHEQYF
.	TRBD1	TRBV25-1	TRBJ2-7	TGTGCCAGCAGTGAATCAGGGACAGGGAGGGAGTACGAGCAGTACTTC	CASSESGTGREYEQYF
.	.	TRBV4-3	TRBJ2-2	TGCGCCAGCAGCCAAGATCCGACAGCTACGAACACCGGGGAGCTGTTTTTT	CASSQDPTATNTGELFF
few	.	TRBV7-2	TRBJ2-2	TGTGCCAGCACGACCTACTTGAACACCGGGGAGCTGTTTTTT	CASTTYLNTGELFF
.	TRBD2	TRBV19	TRBJ2-1	TGTGCCAGTAGTATCGAAGCGGGATCGAATGAGCAGTTCTTC	CASSIEAGSNEQFF
.	TRBD2	TRBV29-1	TRBJ2-3	TGCAGCGTTGAAGAGATTTTGGGACTAGCGGGCACAGATACGCAGTATTTT	CSVEEILGLAGTDTQYF
.	.	TRBV2	TRBJ1-6	TGTGCCATACAAGACTCCTATAATTCACCCCTCCACTTT	CAIQDSYNSPLHF
once	.	TRBV5-1	TRBJ1-1	TGCGCCAGCAGCTTGTCCCGGGGGGGGACCCAGATGAACACTGAAGCTTTCTTT	CASSLSRGGTQMNTEAFF
.	TRBD1	TRBV9	TRBJ1-2	TGTGCCAGCAGCCCTCCGGGACAGCCTAACTATGGCTACACCTTC	CASSPPGQPNYGYTF
few	.	TRBV9	TRBJ1-3	TGTGCCAGCAGCGCATCCGGGACAAACTCTGGAAACACCATATATTTT	CASSASGTNSGNTIYF
.	.	TRBV11-2	TRBJ2-7	TGTGCCAGCAGCTTAGAAGTAGTCAGTACCTACGAGCAGTACTTC	CASSLEVVSTYEQYF
once	.	TRBV21-1	TRBJ2-2	TGTGCCAGCAGCAAAGCGCCATTGAGGAGGTTCACCGGGGAGCTGTTTTTT	CASSKAPLRRFTGELFF
.	.	TRBV5-1	TRBJ2-1	TGCGCCAGCAGCTTGGTCGGACTGCAGTACAATGAGCAGTTCTTC	CASSLVGLQYNEQFF
few	.	TRBV6-5	TRBJ1-1	TGTGCCAGCAAGCTACGGAGCGGCACTGAAGCTTTCTTT	CASKLRSGTEAFF
.	TRBD1	TRBV7-9	TRBJ2-3	TGTGCCAGCAGCTTAGGACAGGGGTTGGATACGCAGTATTTT	CASSLGQGLDTQYF
.	.	TRBV19	TRBJ1-5	TGTGCCAGTAGTATAGACCCTGGGGGATTGCAGCCCCAGCATTTT	CASSIDPGGLQPQHF
.	.	TRBV6-5	TRBJ1-3	TGTGCCAGCAGTTACTCGGGAAGGAGAACTGGAAACACCATATATTTT	CASSYSGRRTGNTIYF
once	TRBD1	TRBV7-9	TRBJ2-1	TGTGCCAGCAGCCGAGGGACAGACCCATACAATGAGCAGTTCTTC	CASSRGTDPYNEQFF
.	.	TRBV27	TRBJ1-2	TGTGCCAGCAGTCCTCAGACTCTATTCTTTAACTATGGCTACACCTTC	CASSPQTLFFNYGYTF
.	.	TRBV10-2	TRBJ1-2	TGCGCCAGCAGTGGCCGGACAGCCCCCAGGGACTATGGCTACACCTTC	CASSGRTAPRDYGYTF
.	.	TRBV5-1	TRBJ2-5	TGCGCCAGCAGCTTGGGGCATCCCCAAGAGACCCAGTACTTC	CASSLGHPQETQYF
.	.	TRBV15	TRBJ1-5	TGTGCCACCAGCTCCGGGGGAAGCAATCAGCCCCAGCATTTT	CATSSGGSNQPQHF
once	.	TRBV7-9	TRBJ1-1	TGTGCCAGCAGCTACAAGGGAGGGAATACTGAAGCTTTCTTT	CASSYKGGNTEAFF
.	TRBD1	TRBV7-9	TRBJ1-2	TGTGCCAGCACCCGGGACAGGGGTATGGGCTATGGCTACACCTTC	CASTRDRGMGYGYTF
once	TRBD2	TRBV9	TRBJ2-7	TGTGCCAGCAGCGAGAGTAGCGGGGGGATCTACGAGCAGTACTTC	CASSESSGGIYEQYF
.	TRBD1	TRBV7-9	TRBJ1-5	TGTGCCAGCAGCGAGGGACAGGGGATCCGACCCCAGCATTTT	CASSEGQGIRPQHF
.	.	TRBV30	TRBJ1-5	TGTGCCTGGAGGGTTCCTGGGCAGCCCCAGCATTTT	CAWRVPGQPQHF
.	.	TRBV10-3	TRBJ2-7	TGTGCCATCAGTGAGCCTGACCGACTAGACAGGGACACCTACGAGCAGTACTTC	CAISEPDRLDRDTYEQYF
.	TRBD1	TRBV6-5	TRBJ2-7	TGTGCCAGCAGTACCCGGGACAGTCCCTACGAGCAGTACTTC	CASSTRDSPYEQYF
.	.	TRBV10-3	TRBJ2-7	TGTGCCATCAGTGCCAGACAGGCGCTCTACGAGCAGTACTTC	CAISARQALYEQYF
.	.	TRBV7-3	TRBJ2-1	TGTGCCAGCAGCTCGTCGATCGACAATGAGCAGTTCTTC	CASSSSIDNEQFF
.	.	TRBV5-1	TRBJ2-5	TGCGCCAGCAGCTTGCGATTCCAAGAGACCCAGTACTTC	CASSLRFQETQYF
.	.	TRBV27	TRBJ1-6	TGTGCCAGCAGCCAGGGTATGCTCTCACCCCTCCACTTT	CASSQGMLSPLHF
.	.	TRBV7-6	TRBJ2-5	TGTGCCAGCGGAATCCAAGAGACCCAGTACTTC	CASGIQETQYF
.	.	TRBV9	TRBJ2-1	TGTGCCAGCAGCGTAGCGGAGGGCTCCTACAATGAGCAGTTCTTC	CASSVAEGSYNEQFF
.	.	TRBV6-5	TRBJ1-2	TGTGCCAGCAGTTATCTAGGCACCTATGGCTACACCTTC	CASSYLGTYGYTF